This TCR beta chain was recorded in a study of shared clonotypes between healthy human individuals. Only CD45RO-negative cells positively selected for CCR7 counted as naive CD8 cells, so terminally differentiated effector memory CD45RA+ cells were excluded. The CDR3 consists of 13 residues. Germline lookup yields CDR1 SGHNT and CDR2 YYREEE (reference sequence). V shed 0 bases and J shed 5 bases, with 8 bases lying between them. A note on this clone: Other nucleotide sequences from this sample produce the same CDR3.

Deep was the level used in running the assay. In the original processing: In the immunoSEQ data, sequences were junction-only and lacked quality scores, so filtering differed. Some clones are missing from TCRdb's copy, which holds only in-frame ones; the method was immunoSEQ multiplex PCR. V and J calls and clone size are given by that table; D and trimming were obtained from the DNA. The sample consists of hundreds of thousands of clones, approximately 96% of them appearing once. This receptor was identified in a woman in her twenties or thirties in good health. The chain joins TRBV5-4 to TRBJ2-5; D unclear. Sequenced: naive CD8+ T cells sorted from blood. CDR3 DNA: TGTGCCAGCAGCTTGGAATCCGAGGAGACCCAGTACTTC. Its translation: CASSLESEETQYF.